This TCR beta chain was sequenced for a study of post-analysis software for immune sequencing data. Study context: Patients with relapsing-remitting, secondary progressive and progressive-relapsing multiple sclerosis courses were all represented. The study, taken as a whole, reports: F measure showed strong co-clustering of same-batch samples. Five TRBV segments, TRBV5-6, TRBV5-1 and TRBV20-1 among them, were found more frequent in patients than controls. People with multiple sclerosis had a significantly lower normalized Chao1 diversity than controls did.

V lost 5 bases, J lost 11 bases, and 13 bases lay in between. The germline V gene has CDR1 DFQATT and CDR2 SNEGSKA (reference sequence). This CDR3 is 11 amino acids long. This clonotype was seen at least ten times. Its target is not known. Presence of unique molecular identifiers characterized the TCR beta cDNA libraries. Using its own MiXCR run on the PCR reads, TCRdb lists one record per CDR3 protein. This table holds over 150,000 distinct CDR3 sequences, about 30% found once. The rearrangement links TRBV20-1 to TRBJ2-1, with D perhaps assigned TRBD1 or TRBD2 (5 bases each). The sample was blood. This clonotype originated in a girl under 18 with multiple sclerosis. CDR3 amino acids: CSAARDHQQFF. The CDR3 bases are TGCAGTGCTGCCCGGGACCATCAGCAGTTCTTC.